Listed below are T cell receptor beta chains from one sample, sequenced in a study of blood T cell repertoires in COVID-19. Sequencing was performed with immunoSEQ multiplex PCR; in TCRdb, only in-frame clones are kept and a portion is missing. This table holds about 190,000 clones, about 89% found once. The sequenced sample consisted of peripheral blood. All receptors derive from a man between 40 and 49 years old with acute or convalescent COVID-19. CDR3s include the opening cysteine and the closing phenylalanine or tryptophan. Each record gives: CDR3 length, V gene, J gene, clone size, D gene, CDR3 DNA, CDR3 protein. The D gene is left open where the match is weak. Size tells how often a clone was seen (once, few, many) or the class of an expanded clone, and some rows leave it out.

16	TRBV18	TRBJ1-4	-	-	TGTGCCAGCACGCCCCGGGGGTTAGCAACTAATGAAAAACTGTTTTTT	CASTPRGLATNEKLFF
15	TRBV27	TRBJ2-7	-	TRBD1	TGTGCCAGCAGTTCAACTTCCAACAGGGGTAACGAGCAGTACTTC	CASSSTSNRGNEQYF
13	TRBV28	TRBJ2-5	-	-	TGTGCCAGCTATGGGGGGAGCCAAGAGACCCAGTACTTC	CASYGGSQETQYF
13	TRBV2	TRBJ2-7	-	-	TGTGCCAGCAGTGAGGACAGCTCCTACGAGCAGTACTTC	CASSEDSSYEQYF
16	TRBV18	TRBJ1-1	-	TRBD1	TGTGCCAGCTCACAGAGGACAGGGTTAAGGGTATCCGAAGCTTTCTTT	CASSQRTGLRVSEAFF
11	TRBV5-1	TRBJ2-7	-	TRBD1	TGCGCCAGCAGCAACGGACAGGGCGAGTACTTC	CASSNGQGEYF
13	TRBV5-5	TRBJ2-5	-	-	TGTGCCAGCAGCTTGCCCAGCGGGGAGACCCAGTACTTC	CASSLPSGETQYF
15	TRBV27	TRBJ2-3	-	TRBD2	TGTGCCAGCAGTTTACTAGCGGGGGGGCCAGATACGCAGTATTTT	CASSLLAGGPDTQYF
17	TRBV6-1	TRBJ2-2	-	TRBD2	TGTGCCAGCAGTGAAGTGGCGGGACTAGTCAACACCGGGGAGCTGTTTTTT	CASSEVAGLVNTGELFF
12	TRBV29-1	TRBJ2-5	-	TRBD1	TGCAGCGCTAGACAGGGAAAAGAGACCCAGTACTTC	CSARQGKETQYF
13	TRBV12-3/TRBV12-4	TRBJ1-1	-	-	TGTGCCAGCAGTCGCACAGGGACCACTGAAGCTTTCTTT	CASSRTGTTEAFF
13	TRBV7-3	TRBJ2-1	-	-	TGTGCCAGCAGCCCCACAGGGACGGTTGAGCAGTTCTTC	CASSPTGTVEQFF
14	TRBV27	TRBJ2-1	-	TRBD2	TGTGCCAGCTCGGGACTAGCGGGGGTTGATGAGCAGTTCTTC	CASSGLAGVDEQFF
18	TRBV4-2	TRBJ2-2	-	TRBD2	TGTGCCAGCAGCCAAGAGGGGATAGCGGGGAGGAACACCGGGGAGCTGTTTTTT	CASSQEGIAGRNTGELFF
16	TRBV3-1/TRBV3-2	TRBJ1-1	-	TRBD1	TGTGCCAGCAGCCTCCGGACAGGGGGCGTAGGCACTGAAGCTTTCTTT	CASSLRTGGVGTEAFF
13	TRBV27	TRBJ1-1	-	-	TGTGCCAGTGGGAAAAGGGGGTTCACTGAAGCTTTCTTT	CASGKRGFTEAFF
13	TRBV6-5	TRBJ2-7	-	TRBD1	TGTGCCATTCCGGGACAGGGCTCCTACGAGCAGTACTTC	CAIPGQGSYEQYF
14	TRBV19	TRBJ1-4	few	TRBD1	TGTGCCAGTAGTAACGACAGGGTGGGTGAAAAACTGTTTTTT	CASSNDRVGEKLFF
13	TRBV11-2	TRBJ1-2	-	-	TGTGCCAGCAGCCCAGGGATAAACTATGGCTACACCTTC	CASSPGINYGYTF
17	TRBV11-2	TRBJ1-6	few	TRBD1	TGTGCCAGCAGCTTCTACCCAGGGGGCGGGATACGGTCACCCCTCCACTTT	CASSFYPGGGIRSPLHF
12	TRBV30	TRBJ2-7	-	TRBD1	TGTGCCTGGTGGGACAGGGCCTACGAGCAGTACTTC	CAWWDRAYEQYF
13	TRBV6-5	TRBJ2-7	-	TRBD1	TGTGCCAGTGCAGCGACAGGGGATGGCGAGCAGTACTTC	CASAATGDGEQYF
14	TRBV28	TRBJ1-5	-	-	TGTGCCAGCAGTTTGTGGACAAGCAATCAGCCCCAGCATTTT	CASSLWTSNQPQHF
12	TRBV29-1	TRBJ1-1	-	-	TGCAGCGTCCGCCCGGGAAGGGCCGAAGCTTTCTTT	CSVRPGRAEAFF
14	TRBV5-1	TRBJ1-1	-	-	TGCGCCAGCAGCTTGGGTGGAGAAAATACTGAAGCTTTCTTT	CASSLGGENTEAFF
14	TRBV6-5	TRBJ2-5	-	-	TGTGCCAGCACCCGAAGTGGGTCCGAGGGAACCCAGTACTTC	CASTRSGSEGTQYF
18	TRBV5-8	TRBJ1-1	-	TRBD1	TGTGCCAGCAGCTATTCCAGGGGGCGGATTCAATTGGACACTGAAGCTTTCTTT	CASSYSRGRIQLDTEAFF
14	TRBV9	TRBJ1-1	-	TRBD1	TGTGCCAGCAGCGTAACAGGGGGCCATACTGAAGCTTTCTTT	CASSVTGGHTEAFF
13	TRBV5-8	TRBJ2-1	-	-	TGTGCCAGCAGCTTCGGGACCTACAATGAGCAGTTCTTC	CASSFGTYNEQFF
15	TRBV5-1	TRBJ2-2	-	TRBD1	TGCGCCAGCAGCCCCGGACAGGGGTACACCGGGGAGCTGTTTTTT	CASSPGQGYTGELFF
14	TRBV5-1	TRBJ1-2	-	-	TGCGCCAGCAGCGAGGACGGGGATAACTATGGCTACACCTTC	CASSEDGDNYGYTF
18	TRBV18	TRBJ1-3	-	TRBD1	TGTGCCAGCTCATCTTTGGGGTCAGGGGGCCGAGCTGGAAACACCATATATTTT	CASSSLGSGGRAGNTIYF
16	TRBV7-7	TRBJ1-4	-	TRBD1	TGTGCTAGCAGCTTTTCCGGGACAGGGACGCGGGAAAAACTGTTTTTT	CASSFSGTGTREKLFF
12	TRBV10-3	TRBJ1-6	-	TRBD1	TGTGCCATAAAAACAGGGGATTCACCCCTCCACTTT	CAIKTGDSPLHF
16	TRBV23-1	TRBJ1-1	-	-	TGCGCCAGCAGTCACCCCACAGGGAAAAAGAACACTGAAGCTTTCTTT	CASSHPTGKKNTEAFF
14	TRBV6-2/TRBV6-3	TRBJ1-1	few	TRBD1	TGTGCCAGCAGTACTCAGGGGGAATGGACTGAAGCTTTCTTT	CASSTQGEWTEAFF
16	TRBV18	TRBJ1-5	-	-	TGTGCCAGCTCACCACCGGGGGCTTCTAGCAATCAGCCCCAGCATTTT	CASSPPGASSNQPQHF
12	TRBV2	TRBJ2-3	-	TRBD1	TGTGCCAGCAGTGGCCGGGACAGGGGCCCCTTTTTT	CASSGRDRGPFF
13	TRBV6-4	TRBJ2-7	few	-	TGTGCCAGCAGTGAATCTGAGGGCGGCGAGCAGTACTTC	CASSESEGGEQYF
18	TRBV12-5	TRBJ1-5	-	TRBD1	TGTGCTAGTGGTTTGGGCTTACCGGGACAGGGATTAAATCAGCCCCAGCATTTT	CASGLGLPGQGLNQPQHF
12	TRBV18	TRBJ2-3	-	-	TGTGCCAGCTCACCCCGACTGGATACGCAGTATTTT	CASSPRLDTQYF
12	TRBV12-3/TRBV12-4	TRBJ2-5	-	-	TGTGCCAGCAGTTCGAGCAGGAAGAGGGAGTACTTC	CASSSSRKREYF
15	TRBV19	TRBJ1-6	-	-	TGTGCCAGTAGCCGGCTTGTGCCCCAGGATTCACCCCTCCACTTT	CASSRLVPQDSPLHF
13	TRBV4-2	TRBJ1-4	-	-	TGTGCCAGCAGCCAAGAAGGGGTGGAAAAACTGTTTTTT	CASSQEGVEKLFF
13	TRBV5-4	TRBJ2-1	-	TRBD1	TGTGCCAGCAGCTGGACAGGGAGGAATGAGCAGTTCTTC	CASSWTGRNEQFF